This T cell receptor beta chain stems from a study of metastatic and nonmetastatic thyroid tumors. In the study overall: Malignant thyroid and benign thyroid patients provided blood and tumor or nodule tissue whose repertoires were compared.

There were no patients who had received any treatment before thyroid surgery. This CDR3 is 16 amino acids long. Germline V gives CDR1 SGHAT, CDR2 FQNNGV. The V and J ends lost 2 bases and 6 bases respectively, with 17 bases between them. In the authors' methods: CDR3 differences across clinicopathological groups were used to build a distant-metastasis classifier for papillary thyroid cancer. TCRdb reanalyzed the PCR reads with MiXCR. The V and J calls were not made by the authors but by TCRdb's processing. The sample yields around 25,000 clones, around 25% seen once. This receptor was taken from a female donor with papillary thyroid cancer or a benign thyroid nodule (not recorded which). Some clones in this sample may be carry-over from other donors' samples. This chain links TRBV11-2 with TRBJ2-1, with D maybe TRBD2 (6 bases). The sample consisted of blood. The CDR3 spells CASSLLAGTHFNEQFF. CDR3 in DNA: TGTGCCAGCAGCTTACTTGCGGGAACGCACTTCAATGAGCAGTTCTTC.